This TCR beta chain was sequenced during a study of CD4 T cells in relation to SARS-CoV-2 and coronaviruses. In regard to this clone: What it binds is not known.

Some clones are missing from TCRdb's copy, which holds only in-frame ones; the method was immunoSEQ multiplex PCR. The sample lists 15,000 to 20,000 clones; around three quarters were seen once. Before the COVID-19 pandemic, during about 2010-2019, CD4+ T cells were taken from unexposed donors. CD4+ T cells were isolated from the cells after around 10 days of culture. Each well had approximately 2.1 million PBMCs in around 5% human AB serum with IL-2. Germline CDR1 KGHDR, CDR2 SFDVKD. This CDR3 has 16 amino acids. V was clipped by 4 bases and J by 7 bases; unmatched bases: 12. Sequencing used CD4+ T cells from PBMCs, cultured in vitro. The source is a human donor in good health. The chain recombines TRBV24-1 with TRBJ2-5; TRBD1 matches 9 bases. The CDR3 nucleotides are TGTGCCACCAGTGACCCGTTCCGGGACAGGGTGGGGACCCAGTACTTC. This encodes CATSDPFRDRVGTQYF.